Included here is one T cell receptor (beta chain) sequence, with context. Different DNA sequences within this sample yield the same CDR3. This specimen belongs to a study of blood T cell repertoires in COVID-19. Looking at the study overall: Sources were T cells, B-cell-depleted T cells, or PBMCs; the material itself was cDNA or gDNA.

The data were produced by immunoSEQ multiplex PCR, yet TCRdb's version contains in-frame clones alone and is incomplete. The data show around 240,000 clones, about 90% seen once. Cohort allocation depended upon clinical history that participants reported. The CDR3 totals 13 residues. Germline values: CDR1 KGHSH, CDR2 LQKENI. V was trimmed by 2 bases and J by 2 bases, leaving 6 bases between them. The sample taken for sequencing was PBMCs or T cells enriched from blood (not recorded which). This chain uses TRBV18 with TRBJ1-2; TRBD1 might be the D (6 bases). This TCR was recovered from a human donor in a cohort exposed to, infected with or recovered from COVID-19 (not recorded which). The donor label of this sample is uncertain. The CDR3 nucleotides read TGTGCCAGCTCACCAGGACAGAACTATGGCTACACCTTC. Amino acid sequence: CASSPGQNYGYTF.